This TCR beta chain stems from a study of T cell repertoires in ileal Crohn's disease. Study summary: Per sample, around 500 nanograms of biopsy DNA were TCRB immunosequenced.

This clone was picked up a small number of times. Generated by immunoSEQ multiplex PCR, the TCRdb table keeps only in-frame clones and is missing some. Seen here are roughly 15,000 clones, more than 75% observed once, and the top ten hold about 4%. Time point denoted: inflamed ileum from the surgical specimen. Patients were adults with ileal or ileocolonic Crohn's disease needing resection. Germline CDR1 reads MNHNS; CDR2 reads SASEGT. The length of the CDR3 is 15 residues. J gave up 4 bases and V 5 bases, and 5 bases lay outside the gene matches. The genes are TRBV6-1 and TRBJ2-7, with TRBD2 matching 13 bases. The sequencing sample was made of ileal tissue. This clonotype was sampled from an adult with Crohn's disease. CDR3 residues: CASSPLTSGRYEQYF. CDR3 nucleotides: TGTGCCAGCAGTCCACTGACTAGCGGGAGGTACGAGCAGTACTTC.